This T cell receptor beta chain was found in a study of cytotoxic CD8 clonotypes in ibrutinib-treated CLL. Looking at the study overall: Productive templates per sample averaged roughly 250,000; productive rearrangements, roughly 100,000. Overall study results and limits: Baseline clonality exceeded age-matched healthy donors and tracked circulating CD8+ T-cell counts. Clonality went higher at ibrutinib response and then dropped back toward baseline at progression.

Produced via immunoSEQ multiplex PCR; TCRdb's table is partial and in-frame only. In the table there are more than 150,000 clones, around 72% of which are singletons. About this clone itself: Its antigen is unidentified.

Trimming stripped 0 bases from V and 2 bases from J, with 10 bases between. This CDR3 spans 15 amino acids. Germline CDR1 is SGDLS and CDR2 is YYNGEE. This chain links TRBV9 with TRBJ2-3; D unclear. The sample consisted of PBMCs, taken after 24 months of ibrutinib treatment. This TCR came from a human donor with chronic lymphocytic leukemia. The CDR3 protein is CASSVVGRDTDTQYF. CDR3 nucleotide sequence: TGTGCCAGCAGCGTAGTGGGCCGAGACACAGATACGCAGTATTTT.